The clone carrying this TCR beta chain has a count of ten or more. Its antigen is undetermined. In TCRdb, the reads were re-called with MiXCR into one record per CDR3 protein. This table holds a few hundred thousand distinct CDR3 sequences, approximately 17% found once. The CDR3 consists of 15 residues. CDR1 is SGHVS and CDR2 is FNYEAQ in the germline V gene. Germline trimming cut 3 bases from V and 6 bases from J; bases unmatched to any gene: 6. The sample is drawn from a study of T cell repertoires in cytomegalovirus infection. In the study overall: A matching HLA type, together with CMV infection, was signaled by public TCR beta signatures. General study points: In two of eight donors, the top clonotype was HLA-C-restricted CMV-specific.

The chain uses TRBV7-6 and TRBJ1-4; TRBD1 agrees at 8 bases. This TCR derives from a human donor in good health (CMV status not recorded). Some clones in this sample may be carry-over from other donors' samples. Sequencing used CD8+ T cells from PBMCs. CDR3: CASSLWTGTDEKLFF. CDR3 coding DNA: TGTGCCAGCAGCTTGTGGACAGGGACAGATGAAAAACTGTTTTTT. The variable domain in full, completed from reference TRBV7-6 and TRBJ1-4, reads GAGVSQSPRYKVTKRGQDVALRCDPISGHVSLYWYRQALGQGPEFLTYFNYEAQQDKSGLPNDRFSAERPEGSISTLTIQRTEQRDSAMYRCASSLWTGTDEKLFFGSGTQLSVL.